This T cell receptor (beta chain) originates from a study of blood T cell repertoires in COVID-19. In the original analysis: Estimation of nucleated cell counts was performed using reference gene primer amplification. Clones were read by immunoSEQ multiplex PCR, and TCRdb kept only the in-frame ones, dropping some. V, J and clone size are those of that table, while D and trimming were read from the DNA. The sample includes around 300,000 clones, approximately 90% seen only once; the top ten take under 3.5%. Germline V gene sequence: CDR1 SGHAT, CDR2 FQNNGV. V dropped 1 base and J dropped 2 bases, with 16 bases sitting between them. This CDR3 has 17 residues.

The sample comprised PBMCs or T cells enriched from blood (not recorded which). The receptor was isolated from a woman aged 50 to 60 who had recovered from COVID-19. This chain connects TRBV11-2 to TRBJ2-3; TRBD2 is a possible D gene (6 bases). The CDR3 here is CASSLVTGVKLTDTQYF. CDR3 in DNA: TGTGCCAGCAGCTTAGTAACGGGGGTTAAACTCACAGATACGCAGTATTTT.